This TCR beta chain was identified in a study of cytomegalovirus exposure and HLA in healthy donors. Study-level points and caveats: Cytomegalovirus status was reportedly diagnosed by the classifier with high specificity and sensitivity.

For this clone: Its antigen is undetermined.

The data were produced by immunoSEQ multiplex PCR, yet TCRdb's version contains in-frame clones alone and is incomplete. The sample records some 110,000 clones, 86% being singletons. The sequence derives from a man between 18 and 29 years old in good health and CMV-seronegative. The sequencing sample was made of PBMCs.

CDR3 nucleotides: TGTTCGGCAGGGAGCGGGAGTGCAGATACGCAGTATTTT. Its translation: CSAGSGSADTQYF. This sequence joins TRBV10-3 and TRBJ2-3; 8 nucleotides match TRBD2. The CDR3 has 13 residues. Germline lookup yields CDR1 ENHRY and CDR2 SYGVKD.